This T cell receptor (beta chain) stems from a study of blood T cell repertoires in COVID-19. About the study: There were acute and convalescent COVID-19 samples, and they came from the United States, Italy and Spain. PBMCs, B-cell-depleted T cells, or T cells provided the cDNA or gDNA that made up the material.

Original processing notes: Amplification of reference gene primers was used by the study to estimate nucleated cell counts. The table came from immunoSEQ multiplex PCR; TCRdb's copy has only in-frame clones and leaves some out. V, J and clone size reflect that table, while D and trimming were determined from the DNA. Found here are some 250,000 clones, over 75% of them singletons; the top ten hold approximately 2%. The receptor was isolated from a man aged 30-40 years who had recovered from COVID-19. The source material was peripheral blood.

The CDR3 coding sequence is TGTGCCAGCAGCCAAGATTACGGGGAACGCACAGATACGCAGTATTTT. This translates into CASSQDYGERTDTQYF. This chain links TRBV3-1 (or the pseudogene TRBV3-2) with TRBJ2-3, with D maybe TRBD2 (5 bases). V was cut by 0 bases and J by 1 base, with 11 bases left in between. CDR3 length: 16 residues. The germline CDR1 and CDR2 sequences are LGHDT and YNNKEL (reference sequence).